These 24 T cell receptor beta chains originate from one sample sequenced in a study of shared clonotypes between healthy human individuals. Sequenced by immunoSEQ multiplex PCR; TCRdb stores in-frame clones only, minus some. The profile shows a few million clones, about 92% of them singletons. The sample taken for sequencing was naive CD4+ T cells sorted from blood. The subset here: CD45RA+ positively selected. The receptors derive from a man aged 18-30 years in good health.

The CDR3 loop is CASSLWSWGEGNEKLFF. CDR3 sequence (DNA): TGTGCCAGCAGTTTATGGAGTTGGGGGGAAGGGAATGAAAAACTGTTTTTT. This rearrangement joins TRBV28 to TRBJ1-4; tentatively, D is TRBD1 (5 bases). Germline V CDR1 and CDR2: MDHEN, SYDVKM. There are 17 residues in the CDR3. V gave up 0 bases and J gave up 5 bases, with 16 bases separating them.

This clone was seen just once. The V gene is TRBV10-2, the J gene TRBJ2-5, with 10 bases that match TRBD2. With 6 bases clipped from V and 5 bases from J, the junction kept 9 bases outside the gene matches. This CDR3 comprises 15 residues. Looked up from germline, CDR1 is WSHSY and CDR2 is SAAADI. The CDR3 loop reads CASRESGGAVETQYF. Written as DNA, the CDR3 is TGCGCCAGCAGGGAAAGCGGGGGGGCCGTTGAGACCCAGTACTTC.

The rearrangement joins TRBV5-1 to TRBJ1-2, with D unresolved. Germline assignment: CDR1 SGHRS and CDR2 YFSETQ. V was cut by 1 base and J by 0 bases, with 4 bases left in between. CDR3 length equals 13 residues. In DNA form, the CDR3 reads TGCGCCAGCAGCTTGTCGGCTAACTATGGCTACACCTTC. It specifies CASSLSANYGYTF.

The gene calls are TRBV19 and TRBJ2-2; 9 bases align to TRBD1. Trimming cost V 5 bases and J 6 bases; bases outside gene matches: 7. The CDR3 totals 15 residues. Germline values: CDR1 LNHDA, CDR2 SQIVND (reference sequence). The CDR3 spells CASSGAGTGSGELFF. CDR3 in DNA: TGTGCCAGTAGTGGAGCCGGGACAGGGTCCGGGGAGCTGTTTTTT.

The V and J genes are TRBV7-9 and TRBJ1-6; 7 bases match TRBD1. Germline CDR1 SEHNR, CDR2 FQNEAQ (reference sequence). CDR3 length: 16 amino acids. Losses at the gene ends were 5 bases for V and 5 bases for J; bases not matched to a gene: 9. CDR3 nucleotides: TGTGCCAGCAGCCTCCCAAGACAGGGCAATAATTCACCCCTCCACTTT. Its protein product is CASSLPRQGNNSPLHF.

The chain employs TRBV4-1 and TRBJ1-4; D is ambiguous. Per germline, CDR1 MGHRA and CDR2 YSYEKL. The CDR3 spans 16 residues. Trimming cost V 0 bases and J 0 bases, with 8 bases left between them. CDR3 DNA: TGCGCCAGCAGCCAAGATAAAGGGACAACTAATGAAAAACTGTTTTTT. Translated: CASSQDKGTTNEKLFF.

This chain uses TRBV5-1 with TRBJ2-5; the match to TRBD1 covers 9 bases. The J call may be faulty, since TRBJ2-7 better matches the DNA end. The CDR3 has 16 amino acids. CDR1 and CDR2 (germline): SGHRS, YFSETQ. The CDR3 DNA follows: TGCGCCAGCAGCTTGGAACCGGGACAGGGAAACTACGAGCAGTACTTC. Translating it yields CASSLEPGQGNYEQYF.

The chain couples TRBV5-1 to TRBJ1-3; D is perhaps TRBD1 (6 bases). V lost 3 bases and J 5 bases, leaving 21 bases between the germline ends. Germline V gives CDR1 SGHRS, CDR2 YFSETQ. The CDR3 covers 17 residues. This CDR3 reads CASSYGTSGTSRNTIYF. The CDR3 region has the DNA TGCGCCAGCAGCTATGGTACCTCCGGGACATCCAGAAACACCATATATTTT.

The V gene is TRBV2, the J gene TRBJ1-5, with D maybe TRBD1 (5 bases). CDR1 is SNHLY, CDR2 FYNNEI, per germline. V was shortened by 8 bases and J by 6 bases, with 14 bases between the two germline ends. CDR3 length equals 13 residues. The DNA for the CDR3 is TGTGCCAGCGAGAGGGGATACGGTCAGCCCCAGCATTTT. Translating it yields CASERGYGQPQHF.

The DNA of the CDR3 is TGTGCCAGCAGCGTGGACGGGACGATGGGCACAGATACGCAGTATTTT. Protein product: CASSVDGTMGTDTQYF. V usage is TRBV9 and J usage is TRBJ2-3; D may be TRBD1 or TRBD2 (5 bases each). Germline V gene sequence: CDR1 SGDLS, CDR2 YYNGEE. The CDR3 is 16 residues long. V dropped 2 bases and J dropped 1 base, with 14 bases sitting between them. Using reference TRBV9 and TRBJ2-3 for the parts outside the CDR3, the full variable domain is DSGVTQTPKHLITATGQRVTLRCSPRSGDLSVYWYQQSLDQGLQFLIQYYNGEERAKGNILERFSAQQFPDLHSELNLSSLELGDSALYFCASSVDGTMGTDTQYFGPGTRLTVL.

This clone was seen a single time. The J gene is TRBJ2-7, the V gene TRBV10-3, with 13 bases fitting TRBD2. Trimming cost V 9 bases and J 5 bases; bases outside gene matches: 7. Germline lookup yields CDR1 ENHRY and CDR2 SYGVKD. The CDR3 covers 14 residues. The CDR3 bases are TGTGCCATAAATGGACTAGCGGGAGACGACGAGCAGTACTTC. Its protein product is CAINGLAGDDEQYF.

This clone is a singleton in its sample. The chain combines TRBV18 with TRBJ1-6; D ambiguous. Germline CDR1 reads KGHSH; CDR2 reads LQKENI. CDR3 length equals 14 residues. V lost 2 bases and J 5 bases, leaving 7 bases between the germline ends. CDR3 nucleotide sequence: TGTGCCAGCTCACCAATGGGAAATAATTCACCCCTCCACTTT. As protein: CASSPMGNNSPLHF. Full variable domain (outside the CDR3, taken from reference TRBV18 and TRBJ1-6): NAGVMQNPRHLVRRRGQEARLRCSPMKGHSHVYWYRQLPEEGLKFMVYLQKENIIDESGMPKERFSAEFPKEGPSILRIQQVVRGDSAAYFCASSPMGNNSPLHFGNGTRLTVT.

The chain recombines TRBV7-9 with TRBJ1-6; D is unresolved. Germline V gene lookup returns CDR1 SEHNR and CDR2 FQNEAQ (reference sequence). This CDR3 is built from 17 residues. V was pared by 5 bases and J by 2 bases, with 16 bases between. CDR3 amino acids: CASSPHLRVAYNSPLHF. The CDR3 DNA sequence: TGTGCCAGCAGCCCACACCTCCGGGTGGCCTATAATTCACCCCTCCACTTT. Supplemented by reference TRBV7-9 and TRBJ1-6, the full variable domain reads DTGVSQNPRHKITKRGQNVTFRCDPISEHNRLYWYRQTLGQGPEFLTYFQNEAQLEKSRLLSDRFSAERPKGSFSTLEIQRTEQGDSAMYLCASSPHLRVAYNSPLHFGNGTRLTVT.

This chain links TRBV5-4 with TRBJ2-2; 9 nucleotides agree with TRBD1. CDR1 and CDR2 (germline): SGHNT, YYREEE (reference sequence). The CDR3 is made up of 16 amino acids. Trimming took 0 bases from V and 5 from J; bases not matched to a gene: 5. The CDR3 coding sequence is TGTGCCAGCAGCTTGGCCGGGACAGGGTCGACCGGGGAGCTGTTTTTT. Translated: CASSLAGTGSTGELFF.

The chain combines TRBV10-3 with TRBJ2-3; perhaps TRBD2 as D (6 bases). There are 15 residues in the CDR3. Looked up from germline, CDR1 is ENHRY and CDR2 is SYGVKD. The V end was cut by 4 bases, the J end by 6 bases, with 17 bases between. This CDR3 reads CAISAGTYTPDTQYF. As DNA, the CDR3 is TGTGCCATCAGTGCCGGGACTTACACTCCCGATACGCAGTATTTT.

CDR3 sequence reads: CATNNEKLFF. The CDR3 region has the DNA TGTGCCACCAATAATGAAAAACTGTTTTTT. This chain links TRBV28 with TRBJ1-4, with unresolved D. The germline V gene encodes CDR1 MDHEN and CDR2 SYDVKM. The V end was cut by 10 bases, the J end by 4 bases, with 4 bases between. This CDR3 contains 10 residues. Drawing the rest from reference TRBV28 and TRBJ1-4, the complete variable domain is DVKVTQSSRYLVKRTGEKVFLECVQDMDHENMFWYRQDPGLGLRLIYFSYDVKMKEKGDIPEGYSVSREKKERFSLILESASTNQTSMYLCATNNEKLFFGSGTQLSVL.

This clone is a singleton in its sample. This sequence joins TRBV2 and TRBJ1-4; D call uncertain. Germline V gene data show CDR1 as SNHLY and CDR2 as FYNNEI. V was pared by 3 bases and J by 5 bases, with 10 bases between. This CDR3 comprises 14 residues. The CDR3 DNA sequence: TGTGCCAGCAGTGACTACAGAGCCAATGAAAAACTGTTTTTT. As protein: CASSDYRANEKLFF. Supplemented by reference TRBV2 and TRBJ1-4, the full variable domain reads EPEVTQTPSHQVTQMGQEVILRCVPISNHLYFYWYRQILGQKVEFLVSFYNNEISEKSEIFDDQFSVERPDGSNFTLKIRSTKLEDSAMYFCASSDYRANEKLFFGSGTQLSVL.

This chain links TRBV6-5 with TRBJ1-2; weak D call: TRBD1 (6 bases). Trimming stripped 9 bases from V and 4 bases from J, with 15 bases between. This CDR3 is 13 amino acids long. Per germline, CDR1 MNHEY and CDR2 SVGAGI. The CDR3 protein is CASYRDQGYGYTF. The CDR3 DNA reads as TGTGCCAGTTACAGGGATCAGGGCTATGGCTACACCTTC.

As regards this clone: The same CDR3 arises from other DNA sequences in this sample as well. The chain uses TRBV28 and TRBJ1-2, with TRBD1 matching 9 bases. The CDR3 sequence is 14 residues long. CDR1 is MDHEN, CDR2 SYDVKM, per germline. Unmatched junction bases numbered 3, after V lost 5 bases and J lost 2 bases. CDR3 region: CASSPGTGNYGYTF. The CDR3 nucleotides are TGTGCCAGCAGTCCTGGGACAGGGAACTATGGCTACACCTTC.

The chain combines TRBV10-3 with TRBJ2-1; D ambiguous. The CDR3 covers 12 residues. Germline CDR1 ENHRY, CDR2 SYGVKD. V shed 4 bases and J shed 2 bases, with 3 bases lying between them. This chain's CDR3 is CAISGTYNEQFF. The CDR3 nucleotides read TGTGCCATCAGTGGGACCTACAATGAGCAGTTCTTC.

The J gene is TRBJ1-6, the V gene TRBV6-6, with D perhaps matching TRBD1 (5 bases). V gave up 2 bases and J gave up 5 bases, with 10 bases separating them. CDR3 length equals 15 residues. From germline, CDR1 is MNHNY and CDR2 SVGAGI (reference sequence). CDR3 in DNA: TGTGCCAGCAGTTACCGGACACCCCATAATTCACCCCTCCACTTT. Encoded protein: CASSYRTPHNSPLHF.

The chain has TRBV5-4 and TRBJ1-4; D remains ambiguous. CDR3 length equals 17 residues. V was trimmed by 1 base and J by 0 bases, leaving 13 bases between them. CDR1 SGHNT and CDR2 YYREEE come from the germline V gene (reference sequence). The CDR3 DNA reads as TGTGCCAGCAGCTTGTCTGAGGGCGCTGCAACTAATGAAAAACTGTTTTTT. It specifies CASSLSEGAATNEKLFF.

The rearrangement joins TRBV6-1 to TRBJ2-2, with D hard to call. The CDR3 is 14 residues long. Germline-derived CDR1 and CDR2 are MNHNS and SASEGT. Trimming took 7 bases from V and 2 from J, leaving 11 bases between them. The CDR3 bases are TGTGCCAGCAAGGTCGACATTAACACCGGGGAGCTGTTTTTT. Amino acid sequence: CASKVDINTGELFF.

This chain links TRBV4-1 with TRBJ2-3, with TRBD2 matching over 11 bases. Per germline, CDR1 MGHRA and CDR2 YSYEKL. This CDR3 is built from 15 residues. V was pared by 2 bases and J by 6 bases, with 4 bases of the junction left unmatched. The CDR3 DNA follows: TGCGCCAGCAGCCAATTAGCGGGGGGGCTGGATACGCAGTATTTT. Encoded protein: CASSQLAGGLDTQYF.